Following are 17 T cell receptor beta chains from one sample sequenced in a study of metastatic and nonmetastatic thyroid tumors. TCRdb re-analyzed the PCR reads using MiXCR. The profile shows approximately 30,000 clones, about 30% of them singletons. None of the patients had undergone any treatment ahead of thyroid surgery. The sequenced sample was blood. The receptors stem from a female donor with papillary thyroid cancer or a benign thyroid nodule (not recorded which). Some clones in this sample may be carry-over from other donors' samples.

This clone was seen a handful of times. The rearrangement joins TRBV7-9 to TRBJ1-2; no clear D. V shed 7 bases and J shed 12 bases, with 15 bases lying between them. The CDR3 length is 11 residues. CDR1 and CDR2 (germline): SEHNR, FQNEAQ (reference sequence). The CDR3 DNA reads as TGTGCCAGCACCATGGGAGGTTCAGACACCTTC. Its translation: CASTMGGSDTF.

This clone was observed at least ten times. The chain carries TRBV11-2 and TRBJ1-1, with D uncertain. CDR3 length: 13 residues. In germline, CDR1 is SGHAT, CDR2 FQNNGV. The V end was cut by 5 bases, the J end by 7 bases, with 14 bases between. The DNA of the CDR3 is TGTGCCAGCAGCCCCTTGGTGGACCTTGAAGCTTTCTTT. This translates into CASSPLVDLEAFF.

This clone has a count of ten or more. The chain has TRBV10-2 and TRBJ2-5; possibly TRBD1 for D (6 bases). CDR1 and CDR2 (germline): WSHSY, SAAADI. The ends were cut back, 6 bases at V and 5 bases at J, with 13 bases in the middle. CDR3 size: 13 residues. The CDR3 nucleotides read TGCGCCAGCAGCCAAACAGGGTTGGAGACCCAGTACTTC. The encoded protein is CASSQTGLETQYF.

This clone was seen repeatedly, ten times or more. This CDR3 reads CSARPLASTQYF. CDR3 DNA: TGCAGTGCTAGGCCTCTAGCGTCGACGCAGTATTTT. The J gene is TRBJ2-3, the V gene TRBV20-1, with a tentative D call TRBD2 (6 bases). Germline CDR1 reads DFQATT; CDR2 reads SNEGSKA (reference sequence). Trimming stripped 3 bases from V and 9 bases from J, with 13 bases between. This CDR3 region has 12 residues.

This clone was picked up many times. This chain links TRBV6-5 with TRBJ2-7; 7 nucleotides align to TRBD1. In germline, CDR1 is MNHEY, CDR2 SVGAGI. This CDR3 comprises 14 residues. V lost 5 bases and J lost 0; bases outside the gene matches: 4. The CDR3 coding sequence is TGTGCCAGCAGTACTCGGACAGGCTCCTACGAGCAGTACTTC. Translation: CASSTRTGSYEQYF.

This clone came up many times. Other DNA sequences in this specimen translate into the identical CDR3. The chain has TRBV6-1 and TRBJ2-5, with 11 bases fitting TRBD2. V trimming: 1 base; J trimming: 1 base; junction bases outside the gene matches: 2. This CDR3 comprises 16 residues. Germline V gene sequence: CDR1 MNHNS, CDR2 SASEGT. This CDR3 reads CASSEGLAGFQETQYF. For the CDR3, the DNA is TGTGCCAGCAGTGAAGGACTAGCGGGGTTCCAAGAGACCCAGTACTTC.

The V call is TRBV2, the J call TRBJ1-1; possible D gene TRBD1, 5 bases. Germline CDR1 is SNHLY and CDR2 is FYNNEI. The CDR3 runs 14 residues. Between the trimmed V and J ends, which lost 4 bases and 5 bases, there was a span of 14 bases. CDR3: CASSGVGRDTEAFF. The CDR3 DNA reads as TGTGCCAGCAGTGGGGTGGGGCGGGATACTGAAGCTTTCTTT.

This clone was counted ten times or more. The J gene is TRBJ2-1, the V gene TRBV20-1; 11 positions agree with TRBD2. V dropped 3 bases and J dropped 5; count of bases not matched to a gene: 9. CDR1 DFQATT and CDR2 SNEGSKA come from the germline V gene (reference sequence). The CDR3 totals 16 residues. The CDR3 region is CSARTSGDRFHNEQFF. The CDR3, as DNA: TGCAGTGCTAGGACTAGCGGGGACCGTTTCCACAATGAGCAGTTCTTC.

This chain joins TRBV18 and TRBJ2-3, with TRBD2 matching over 11 bases. The V segment lost 5 bases and the J segment 0 bases; nucleotides outside the gene matches: 7. The CDR3 has 17 residues. In germline, CDR1 is KGHSH, CDR2 LQKENI. The CDR3 region is CASSGLAGDSSTDTQYF. Here the CDR3 DNA reads TGTGCCAGCTCAGGACTAGCGGGCGACTCTAGCACAGATACGCAGTATTTT.

Ten or more counts support this clone. The chain links TRBV5-4 to TRBJ2-1, with TRBD2 matching over 13 bases. The CDR3 extends over 15 amino acids. In germline, CDR1 is SGHNT, CDR2 YYREEE (reference sequence). V trimming: 4 bases; J trimming: 8 bases; junction bases outside the gene matches: 6. The CDR3 reads CASSPTSGRSDEQFF. CDR3 DNA: TGTGCCAGCAGCCCGACTAGCGGGAGGTCGGATGAGCAGTTCTTC. The full variable domain, completed using reference TRBV5-4 and TRBJ2-1, is ETGVTQSPTHLIKTRGQQVTLRCSSQSGHNTVSWYQQALGQGPQFIFQYYREEENGRGNFPPRFSGLQFPNYSSELNVNALELDDSALYLCASSPTSGRSDEQFFGPGTRLTVL.

This clone was seen at least ten times. This clone may be a read error of a much larger clone one base away. The chain is built from TRBV7-2 and TRBJ1-6, with TRBD1 as a possible D gene (5 bases). V was clipped by 8 bases and J by 9 bases, with 20 bases between them. Germline V gives CDR1 SGHTA, CDR2 FQGNSA. The CDR3 contains 15 residues. CDR3 protein: CASGQMGGVGSPLHF. For the CDR3, the DNA is TGTGCCAGCGGCCAAATGGGGGGAGTAGGTTCACCCCTCCACTTT.

Judged by abundance, this clone is hyperexpanded. The chain uses TRBV28 and TRBJ2-7; TRBD1 might be the D (7 bases). Germline loops: CDR1 MDHEN, CDR2 SYDVKM. The CDR3 loop spans 14 amino acids. Trimming shortened V by 3 bases and J by 5 bases, and 14 bases separated the two germline ends. CDR3 in amino acids: CASSLEGQNDEQYF. CDR3 DNA: TGTGCCAGCAGTTTGGAGGGACAGAACGACGAGCAGTACTTC. Using reference TRBV28 and TRBJ2-7 for the parts outside the CDR3, the full variable domain is DVKVTQSSRYLVKRTGEKVFLECVQDMDHENMFWYRQDPGLGLRLIYFSYDVKMKEKGDIPEGYSVSREKKERFSLILESASTNQTSMYLCASSLEGQNDEQYFGPGTRLTVT.

This clone came up a few times. The V gene is TRBV6-1, the J gene TRBJ2-7, with 10 bases identical to TRBD1. Germline V CDR1 and CDR2: MNHNS, SASEGT. Trimming took 6 bases from V and 9 from J; bases not matched to a gene: 11. The CDR3 has 14 amino acids. CDR3 sequence reads: CASRPPGTGARQYF. The CDR3 DNA follows: TGTGCCAGCAGACCCCCAGGGACAGGGGCGAGGCAGTACTTC.

The chain is built from TRBV25-1 and TRBJ1-2; 8 nucleotides agree with TRBD1. The length of the CDR3 is 15 residues. From germline, CDR1 is MGHDK and CDR2 SYGVNS. After removal of 1 base from V and 8 bases from J, the junction contained 9 bases not matched to a gene. This CDR3 is CASSELGQGASGYTF. The CDR3 DNA is TGTGCCAGCAGTGAATTAGGGCAGGGGGCGTCGGGCTACACCTTC.

The sample holds many counts of this clone. V usage is TRBV4-3 and J usage is TRBJ2-7; 11 bases align to TRBD1. CDR3 length: 13 residues. V shed 3 bases, J shed 6 bases, and the junction held 1 base outside the gene matches. Germline values: CDR1 LGHNA, CDR2 YSLEER. CDR3 sequence reads: CASSQDRGLEQYF. The CDR3 coding sequence is TGCGCCAGCAGCCAGGACAGGGGGCTCGAGCAGTACTTC.

At least ten counts were recorded for this clone. The V call is TRBV6-1, the J call TRBJ2-7, with TRBD2 matching over 12 bases. The CDR3 covers 16 residues. V gave up 2 bases and J gave up 3 bases; unmatched junction bases: 5. Per the germline V gene, CDR1 is MNHNS and CDR2 is SASEGT. In DNA, the CDR3 is TGTGCCAGCAGTGAAATCGGACTAGCGGGGTTCTACGAGCAGTACTTC. Protein sequence: CASSEIGLAGFYEQYF.

This clone turned up a few times. The chain carries TRBV6-2 or TRBV6-3 and TRBJ1-1; D call uncertain. Trimming took off 6 bases at V and 3 bases at J, with 5 bases between the two ends. This CDR3 spans 11 amino acids. Germline-derived CDR1 and CDR2 are MNHEY and SVGEGT. This CDR3 is CASSRDTEAFF. The CDR3, as DNA: TGTGCCAGCAGCCGGGACACTGAAGCTTTCTTT.